This paragraph covers one T cell receptor (beta chain) sequence. Its antigen is unknown. CDR1 KGHSH and CDR2 LQKENI come from the germline V gene. The CDR3 covers 15 residues. Trimming pared 4 bases from V and 3 bases from J, leaving 13 bases between. Some clones are missing from TCRdb's copy, which holds only in-frame ones; the method was immunoSEQ multiplex PCR. Altogether some 130,000 clones are present, about 91% being singletons, with the ten largest covering under 3.5%. This sample is drawn from a study of T cell responses to AZD1222 COVID-19 vaccine. General study findings and limits: Spike-wide vaccine-associated CD4 TCRs dominated at 160-218 and 743-854. Sampling that yielded the repertoires occurred only after the peak T cell response.

This chain links TRBV18 with TRBJ1-5, with TRBD1 as a possible D gene (5 bases). The TCR was taken from an adult in good health. The source was peripheral blood, collected on day 0 of AZD1222 vaccination. This CDR3 reads CASSRDAQDNQPQHF. Written as DNA, the CDR3 is TGTGCCAGCTCACGGGACGCACAAGACAATCAGCCCCAGCATTTT.